This TCR beta chain was identified in a study of patients and donors after allogeneic stem cell transplantation. A single record per CDR3 protein comes from TCRdb applying MiXCR to the RT-PCR reads. The sample lists about 87,000 distinct CDR3 sequences; 4% to 5% were seen once. The table lists this clonotype with many counts. The V and J ends lost 6 bases and 3 bases, in that order; junction bases with no gene match: 3. The germline gives CDR1 DFQATT, CDR2 SNEGSKA (reference sequence). The CDR3 is 12 amino acids. This receptor was obtained from a human donor who was either an allogeneic HSCT recipient or a stem cell or donor lymphocyte infusion donor (not recorded which). It is not recorded whose cells these are; they may come from a transplant donor. The specimen sequenced was blood, either unsorted or a sorted T cell fraction (not recorded which). The chain has TRBV20-1 and TRBJ2-3, with 7 nucleotides matching TRBD1. CDR3 coding DNA: TGCAGTGCCGGGACAGAAACAGATACGCAGTATTTT. It is translated as CSAGTETDTQYF.